Shown below are 31 T cell receptor beta chains from a single sample sequenced in a study of T-cell memory formation after mild COVID-19. TCRdb called the 5' RACE reads again in MiXCR, with one record for every CDR3 protein. The repertoire holds a few hundred thousand distinct CDR3 sequences, with less than 25% as singletons. The material sequenced was PBMCs or a T cell subset sorted from them (not recorded which). All receptors derive from an adult woman who had mild COVID-19 (a few samples of this study predate the infection). Cell type and time point are not known.

This chain uses TRBV4-1 with TRBJ2-5; 9 bases align to TRBD2. V lost 2 bases to trimming and J lost 4 bases; unmatched junction nucleotides: 8. The V gene's germline CDR1 is MGHRA and CDR2 YSYEKL. The CDR3 covers 16 residues. Here the CDR3 DNA reads TGCGCCAGCAGCCAACCGATCACAGCGGGGGGAGAGACCCAGTACTTC. This encodes CASSQPITAGGETQYF.

The genes are TRBV7-9 and TRBJ1-6; unclear D gene. Germline V CDR1 and CDR2: SEHNR, FQNEAQ (reference sequence). This CDR3 has 16 amino acids. Trimming shortened V by 5 bases and J by 8 bases, and 19 bases separated the two germline ends. CDR3 in DNA: TGTGCCAGCAGCCCACCCCTACGGGGTGAGGATTCACCCCTCCACTTT. It encodes CASSPPLRGEDSPLHF.

The genes are TRBV5-1 and TRBJ2-3, with TRBD1 identical over 10 bases. Per germline, CDR1 SGHRS and CDR2 YFSETQ. The CDR3 is made up of 15 amino acids. Unmatched junction bases numbered 4, after V lost 2 bases and J lost 4 bases. The CDR3 bases are TGCGCCAGCAGCTTTGGACAGGGGGGCGCAGATACGCAGTATTTT. Its protein product is CASSFGQGGADTQYF.

The sample holds a few counts of this clonotype. The chain is built from TRBV10-3 and TRBJ1-1; D is ambiguous. Trimming removed 3 bases from V and 0 bases from J, with 8 bases in between. The CDR3 totals 14 residues. Germline values: CDR1 ENHRY, CDR2 SYGVKD. The CDR3 bases are TGTGCCATCAGTGAAGGTGCAGTGAACACTGAAGCTTTCTTT. Translated, it gives CAISEGAVNTEAFF.

The V call is TRBV6-4, the J call TRBJ2-1, with 11 bases identical to TRBD2. This CDR3 region has 15 residues. The V segment lost 9 bases and the J segment 9 bases; nucleotides outside the gene matches: 13. Germline CDR1 is MRHNA and CDR2 is SNTAGT. The CDR3 is CASSGSLAGAAEQFF. The CDR3 coding sequence is TGTGCCAGTTCAGGCTCACTAGCGGGAGCGGCTGAGCAGTTCTTC.

The chain combines TRBV29-1 with TRBJ1-2; 7 nucleotides align to TRBD1. Germline CDR1 and CDR2: SQVTM and ANQGSEA. With 7 bases clipped from V and 6 bases from J, the junction kept 17 bases outside the gene matches. The CDR3 is 15 residues long. The CDR3 DNA follows: TGCAGCGGGTATACAGGGGATATCGGGAACGATGGCTACACCTTC. Its protein product is CSGYTGDIGNDGYTF.

The chain employs TRBV20-1 and TRBJ2-7; maybe TRBD2 (5 bases). The CDR3 consists of 14 residues. Germline V CDR1 and CDR2: DFQATT, SNEGSKA (reference sequence). The germline V and J ends were trimmed by 4 bases and 0 bases, with 13 bases remaining between them. The CDR3 protein is CSAKPAGNSYEQYF. In nucleotides, the CDR3 is TGCAGTGCTAAACCAGCCGGGAACTCCTACGAGCAGTACTTC.

The rearrangement uses TRBV5-1 and TRBJ1-1, with 9 nucleotides matching TRBD1. In germline, CDR1 is SGHRS, CDR2 YFSETQ. The CDR3 consists of 15 residues. V lost 5 bases, J lost 2 bases, and 7 bases stayed unmatched. CDR3 sequence: CASRTGGTSNTEAFF. In nucleotides, the CDR3 is TGCGCCAGCAGGACAGGGGGGACGTCTAACACTGAAGCTTTCTTT.

This clonotype was detected a few times. The genes are TRBV7-9 and TRBJ1-3; D not resolved. The CDR3 length is 18 residues. V dropped 4 bases and J dropped 0 bases, with 19 bases sitting between them. From germline, CDR1 is SEHNR and CDR2 FQNEAQ (reference sequence). The DNA of the CDR3 is TGTGCCAGCAGCTACCCCGCTATGACGCGCCCCTCTGGAAACACCATATATTTT. Amino acids: CASSYPAMTRPSGNTIYF.

The CDR3 nucleotides are TGTGCCAGCACCCCCAGGCCTAGCGGGAGAACCACAGATACGCAGTATTTT. Protein product: CASTPRPSGRTTDTQYF. The rearrangement links TRBV6-5 to TRBJ2-3; 10 bases align to TRBD2. V shed 7 bases, J shed 2 bases, and the junction held 12 bases outside the gene matches. The germline gives CDR1 MNHEY, CDR2 SVGAGI. This CDR3 comprises 17 residues.

This clonotype was counted between two and nine times. This chain connects TRBV4-3 to TRBJ2-1; 7 nucleotides align to TRBD1. Germline loops: CDR1 LGHNA, CDR2 YSLEER. The CDR3 loop spans 19 amino acids. V lost 3 bases, J lost 0 bases, and 14 bases stayed unmatched. CDR3 region: CASSHPLQGKSLSYNEQFF. The CDR3 DNA is TGCGCCAGCAGCCATCCCTTACAGGGGAAATCCCTCTCCTACAATGAGCAGTTCTTC.

The sample holds a few counts of this clonotype. This chain uses TRBV9 with TRBJ2-3; 9 bases are a match to TRBD1. CDR3 length equals 16 residues. V was pared by 3 bases and J by 2 bases, with 7 bases of the junction left unmatched. From germline, CDR1 is SGDLS and CDR2 YYNGEE. CDR3 nucleotide sequence: TGTGCCAGCAGCGCCGGGACAGGGACACCCACAGATACGCAGTATTTT. It translates to CASSAGTGTPTDTQYF.

This clonotype came up a few times. The chain combines TRBV9 with TRBJ2-7; D may correspond to TRBD1 or TRBD2 (5 bases each). With 4 bases removed from V and 0 bases from J, the gap between germline ends came to 14 bases. The CDR3 is 15 residues long. Germline loops: CDR1 SGDLS, CDR2 YYNGEE. This CDR3 is CASSPEGTSSYEQYF. The CDR3 DNA follows: TGTGCCAGCAGCCCCGAAGGGACCTCCTCCTACGAGCAGTACTTC.

The chain combines TRBV15 with TRBJ2-1; perhaps TRBD2 as D (6 bases). The V end was cut by 2 bases, the J end by 0 bases, with 17 bases between. The germline CDR1 and CDR2 sequences are LNHNV and YYDKDF (reference sequence). The CDR3 runs to 18 residues. The CDR3 loop is CATSRSAGTLSSYNEQFF. CDR3 DNA: TGTGCCACCAGCAGATCAGCCGGGACTTTGAGCTCCTACAATGAGCAGTTCTTC.

A few counts support this clonotype. V and J are TRBV5-5 and TRBJ2-4, with 15 nucleotides matching TRBD2. The length of the CDR3 is 17 residues. The germline V gene has CDR1 SGHKS and CDR2 YYEKEE (reference sequence). V trimming: 4 bases; J trimming: 0 bases; junction bases outside the gene matches: 2. The CDR3 is CASSKGLAGGAKNIQYF. The CDR3, as DNA: TGTGCCAGCAGCAAGGGACTAGCGGGGGGAGCCAAAAACATTCAGTACTTC.

The chain has TRBV4-2 and TRBJ1-1; D remains ambiguous. There are 13 residues in the CDR3. V was trimmed by 6 bases and J by 1 base, leaving 9 bases between them. CDR1 and CDR2 (germline): LGHNA, YNFKEQ. The CDR3 here is CASSKPGNTEAFF. CDR3 bases: TGTGCCAGCAGTAAACCGGGGAACACTGAAGCTTTCTTT.

This clonotype was picked up a small number of times. The rearrangement uses TRBV5-5 and TRBJ2-5; tentative D call: TRBD2 (6 bases). CDR3 size: 14 residues. The V gene lost 4 bases and the J gene lost 1 base, with 11 bases spanning the gap. Germline V gene lookup returns CDR1 SGHKS and CDR2 YYEKEE (reference sequence). DNA of the CDR3: TGTGCCAGCAGCCCCTGGAGGGGCCAAGAGACCCAGTACTTC. The encoded protein is CASSPWRGQETQYF.

This clonotype was detected only a few times. CDR3 sequence reads: CASSPAMDRANTGELFF. In DNA, the CDR3 is TGCGCCAGCAGCCCAGCGATGGACAGGGCAAACACCGGGGAGCTGTTTTTT. J is TRBJ2-2 and V is TRBV4-1, with TRBD1 matching 8 bases. Germline V CDR1 and CDR2: MGHRA, YSYEKL. CDR3 length: 17 amino acids. The J segment lost 2 bases and the V segment lost 4 bases, leaving 9 bases of the junction unmatched.

The table lists this clonotype with a count of one. The chain uses TRBV5-3 and TRBJ1-3; possibly TRBD1 for D (5 bases). TRBV5-3 is filed as an ORF, its function uncertain. This CDR3 has 20 residues. The V end lost 1 base, the J end lost 0 bases, and 23 bases lay between the germline ends. This chain's CDR3 is CARSLISGSGKKGSGNTIYF. CDR3 coding DNA: TGTGCCAGAAGCTTGATATCGGGTTCAGGGAAGAAGGGCTCTGGAAACACCATATATTTT.

This clonotype was detected only a few times. The DNA for the CDR3 is TGCAGTGCTAGAGAGGGGGGGTTGAAGCCCCAGCATTTT. Residues: CSAREGGLKPQHF. This chain connects TRBV20-1 to TRBJ1-5; D is perhaps TRBD1 (5 bases). This CDR3 is 13 amino acids long. The germline gives CDR1 DFQATT, CDR2 SNEGSKA (reference sequence). Deletions cut 0 bases from V and 8 bases from J, with 11 bases between.

This clonotype was detected many times. The rearrangement uses TRBV10-3 and TRBJ2-5, with D tentatively TRBD2 (6 bases). CDR1 is ENHRY, CDR2 SYGVKD, per germline. Trimming removed 2 bases from V and 4 bases from J, with 14 bases in between. This CDR3 region has 15 residues. The CDR3 sequence is CAISEGTGRGETQYF. CDR3 in DNA: TGTGCCATCAGTGAGGGTACCGGGAGAGGAGAGACCCAGTACTTC.

This clonotype has at least ten counts. The chain joins TRBV20-1 to TRBJ1-1; TRBD1 aligns across 7 bases. This CDR3 region has 13 residues. CDR1 and CDR2 (germline): DFQATT, SNEGSKA (reference sequence). V shed 2 bases and J 10 bases; nucleotides not matched to a gene: 10. This CDR3 is CSARNPTGMVAFF. The DNA for the CDR3 is TGCAGTGCTAGAAACCCGACAGGGATGGTAGCTTTCTTT.

V gene TRBV7-9 combines with J gene TRBJ1-2, with 7 bases aligning to TRBD1. Germline V gene sequence: CDR1 SEHNR, CDR2 FQNEAQ (reference sequence). Trimming cost V 4 bases and J 3 bases; bases outside gene matches: 11. CDR3 length equals 16 residues. CDR3 region: CASSSRNRRGDYGYTF. The CDR3 DNA reads TGTGCCAGCAGCTCCCGAAATCGCAGGGGGGACTATGGCTACACCTTC.

This clonotype was found a few times. DNA of the CDR3: TGTGCCAGCAGCCAAGACGAGGGGGTGGCGGAGACCCAGTACTTC. This gives the protein CASSQDEGVAETQYF. The V gene is TRBV4-2, the J gene TRBJ2-5, with D tentatively TRBD1 (6 bases). The germline V and J ends were trimmed by 0 bases and 5 bases, with 13 bases remaining between them. CDR3 length equals 15 residues. Germline lookup yields CDR1 LGHNA and CDR2 YNFKEQ.

The genes are TRBV5-6 and TRBJ2-3, with D uncertain. Trimming left V 1 base short and J 2 bases short, with 11 bases between. Germline CDR1 is SGHDT and CDR2 is YYEEEE. The CDR3 has 15 residues. The CDR3 nucleotides are TGTGCCAGCAGCTTGTATCGGTCCTCCACAGATACGCAGTATTTT. Residues: CASSLYRSSTDTQYF.

This clonotype was seen only a few times. The gene calls are TRBV11-2 and TRBJ1-2; weak D call: TRBD1 (5 bases). Germline CDR1 reads SGHAT; CDR2 reads FQNNGV. The CDR3 contains 14 residues. V gave up 4 bases and J gave up 4 bases, with 13 bases separating them. The CDR3 is CASSYLGGIYGYTF. The CDR3 region has the DNA TGTGCCAGCAGCTACCTGGGGGGAATCTATGGCTACACCTTC.

This clonotype was detected only a few times. The chain recombines TRBV5-4 with TRBJ2-7; 13 nucleotides line up with TRBD2. CDR3 length: 15 residues. The germline V gene has CDR1 SGHNT and CDR2 YYREEE (reference sequence). The trim removed 4 bases at V and 5 bases at J, leaving 6 bases unmatched. The CDR3 DNA follows: TGTGCCAGCAGCCCGCCAGGGACTAGCGGGAACGAGCAGTACTTC. Translated, it gives CASSPPGTSGNEQYF.

This rearrangement joins TRBV12-3 or TRBV12-4 to TRBJ2-2; TRBD2 matches at 10 bases. The CDR3 runs to 15 residues. Unmatched junction bases numbered 9, after V lost 7 bases and J lost 7 bases. The CDR3 reads CASTATSGFDGELFF. The CDR3 coding sequence is TGTGCCAGCACCGCGACTAGCGGGTTTGACGGGGAGCTGTTTTTT.

V usage is TRBV6-5 and J usage is TRBJ2-7, with D perhaps assigned TRBD1 or TRBD2 (5 bases each). The CDR3 has 13 amino acids. Germline V lookup: CDR1 MNHEY, CDR2 SVGAGI. Trimming took off 5 bases at V and 2 bases at J, with 10 bases between the two ends. The CDR3, as DNA: TGTGCCAGCAGTGTACAGGAGGCCTACGAGCAGTACTTC. Protein product: CASSVQEAYEQYF.

The CDR3, as DNA: TGTGCCAGCAGCTTATTGGGCCTTAGCACAGATACGCAGTATTTT. This encodes CASSLLGLSTDTQYF. The chain combines TRBV7-2 with TRBJ2-3; D gene uncertain. There are 15 residues in the CDR3. Trimming shortened V by 2 bases and J by 0 bases, and 9 bases separated the two germline ends. The V gene's germline CDR1 is SGHTA and CDR2 FQGNSA. Full variable domain (remainder filled in from reference TRBV7-2 and TRBJ2-3): GAGVSQSPSNKVTEKGKDVELRCDPISGHTALYWYRQSLGQGLEFLIYFQGNSAPDKSGLPSDRFSAERTGGSVSTLTIQRTQQEDSAVYLCASSLLGLSTDTQYFGPGTRLTVL.

The chain couples TRBV27 to TRBJ2-1, with a weak D call TRBD2 (5 bases). Germline CDR1 is MNHEY and CDR2 is SMNVEV (reference sequence). V was clipped by 3 bases and J by 7 bases, with 10 bases between them. CDR3 length: 13 residues. This chain's CDR3 is CASSFPGSNEQFF. The CDR3 region has the DNA TGTGCCAGCAGTTTTCCGGGGTCGAATGAGCAGTTCTTC.